Listed below are T cell receptor beta chains from one sample, sequenced in a study of T cell changes during pregnancy in multiple sclerosis. Generated by immunoSEQ multiplex PCR, the TCRdb table keeps only in-frame clones and is missing some. Among approximately 29,000 clones listed, just over 90% were seen once. The sample in question was CD8+ T cells from peripheral blood mononuclear cells, obtained before pregnancy. The receptor source for this set is a female donor with multiple sclerosis, enrolled in a pregnancy study. Each CDR3 is given with its conserved first and last residue. Fields, in order: J gene, D gene, clone size, V gene, CDR3 DNA, CDR3 protein. The D gene is left open where the match is weak. Only part of the rows carry a size: once, few, many, or a class if the clone is expanded.

j_gene: TRBJ1-5
d_gene: TRBD1
abundance: few
v_gene: TRBV9
CDR3nt: TGTGCCAGCAGCGCCGGACAGGGGAATCAGCCCCAGCATTTT
CDR3aa: CASSAGQGNQPQHF

j_gene: TRBJ1-3
d_gene: -
abundance: once
v_gene: TRBV6-5
CDR3nt: TGTGCCAGCAGGCGGGCTCGACTCTCTGGAAACACCATATATTTT
CDR3aa: CASRRARLSGNTIYF

j_gene: TRBJ2-2
d_gene: -
abundance: -
v_gene: TRBV27
CDR3nt: TGTGCCAGCAGTTTCGAGTCGGGGTCGGGCGGGGAGCTGTTTTTT
CDR3aa: CASSFESGSGGELFF

j_gene: TRBJ2-7
d_gene: TRBD2
abundance: -
v_gene: TRBV15
CDR3nt: TGTGCCACCAGCAGAGTCTCCGGGAGGCTTGACGAGCAGTACTTC
CDR3aa: CATSRVSGRLDEQYF

j_gene: TRBJ1-1
d_gene: -
abundance: -
v_gene: TRBV30
CDR3nt: TGTGCCTGGAGTGCCTATCGTATAACTGAAGCTTTCTTT
CDR3aa: CAWSAYRITEAFF

j_gene: TRBJ2-7
d_gene: -
abundance: -
v_gene: TRBV19
CDR3nt: TGTGCCAGTAGTATGGATATGGGGGGATGGATCGAGCAGTACTTC
CDR3aa: CASSMDMGGWIEQYF

j_gene: TRBJ2-3
d_gene: TRBD2
abundance: -
v_gene: TRBV5-1
CDR3nt: TGCGCCAGCAGCTTGAGGCGCGGGGGGAACACAGATACGCAGTATTTT
CDR3aa: CASSLRRGGNTDTQYF

j_gene: TRBJ2-7
d_gene: TRBD2
abundance: -
v_gene: TRBV4-3
CDR3nt: TGCGCCAGCAGCCAACAAGCGGGAATAGAGGAGCAGTACTTC
CDR3aa: CASSQQAGIEEQYF

j_gene: TRBJ2-7
d_gene: TRBD1
abundance: -
v_gene: TRBV29-1
CDR3nt: TGCAGCGCCTCAGGGGGCCTCCTCCACGAGCAGTACTTC
CDR3aa: CSASGGLLHEQYF

j_gene: TRBJ2-7
d_gene: TRBD2
abundance: -
v_gene: TRBV5-4
CDR3nt: TGTGCCAGCAGCTTAGGACTAGCGGGAGACGAGCAGTACTTC
CDR3aa: CASSLGLAGDEQYF

j_gene: TRBJ1-1
d_gene: -
abundance: -
v_gene: TRBV2
CDR3nt: TGTGCCAGCATAGTAGGACTCCAGAACACTGAAGCTTTCTTT
CDR3aa: CASIVGLQNTEAFF

j_gene: TRBJ2-3
d_gene: TRBD2
abundance: -
v_gene: TRBV7-6
CDR3nt: TGTGCCAGCTCGGAACTAGCGGGAGGGTACACAGATACGCAGTATTTT
CDR3aa: CASSELAGGYTDTQYF

j_gene: TRBJ2-1
d_gene: TRBD2
abundance: -
v_gene: TRBV9
CDR3nt: TGTGCCAGCAGCGTAGATAGCGGGAGTGGGGGTGAGCAGTTCTTC
CDR3aa: CASSVDSGSGGEQFF

j_gene: TRBJ2-3
d_gene: -
abundance: -
v_gene: TRBV9
CDR3nt: TGTGCCAGCAGCGCGACAATGAGCACAGATACGCAGTATTTT
CDR3aa: CASSATMSTDTQYF

j_gene: TRBJ2-7
d_gene: -
abundance: once
v_gene: TRBV5-6
CDR3nt: TGTGCCAGCAGGTGGGCAGGGGCCGAGCAGTACTTC
CDR3aa: CASRWAGAEQYF

j_gene: TRBJ2-7
d_gene: TRBD2
abundance: -
v_gene: TRBV27
CDR3nt: TGTGCCAGCAGTTGGACTAGCGCGTACGAGCAGTACTTC
CDR3aa: CASSWTSAYEQYF

j_gene: TRBJ2-1
d_gene: -
abundance: -
v_gene: TRBV27
CDR3nt: TGTGCCAGCAGTTTAGCATCGAGCGGCAATGAGCAGTTCTTC
CDR3aa: CASSLASSGNEQFF

j_gene: TRBJ2-6
d_gene: TRBD1
abundance: few
v_gene: TRBV28
CDR3nt: TGTGCCAGCAGTTTTCTGAGACAGGGGATCTCTGGGGCCAACGTCCTGACTTTC
CDR3aa: CASSFLRQGISGANVLTF

j_gene: TRBJ2-7
d_gene: TRBD2
abundance: -
v_gene: TRBV27
CDR3nt: TGTGCCAGCTCCCTAGCGGGAGTTTTTTACGAGCAGTACTTC
CDR3aa: CASSLAGVFYEQYF

j_gene: TRBJ1-5
d_gene: -
abundance: -
v_gene: TRBV30
CDR3nt: TGTGCCTGGAGTCCGACGGCGGTCTCGCCCCAGCATTTT
CDR3aa: CAWSPTAVSPQHF

j_gene: TRBJ1-2
d_gene: -
abundance: -
v_gene: TRBV4-1
CDR3nt: TGCGCCAGCAGCCAGACAGGTGGCTATGGCTACACCTTC
CDR3aa: CASSQTGGYGYTF

j_gene: TRBJ2-1
d_gene: -
abundance: -
v_gene: TRBV14
CDR3nt: TGTGCCAGCAGCCGATACCCACGCGGAGTCAATGAGCAGTTCTTC
CDR3aa: CASSRYPRGVNEQFF

j_gene: TRBJ2-5
d_gene: TRBD2
abundance: -
v_gene: TRBV4-2
CDR3nt: TGTGCCAGCAGCCAAGATGGTGGCCTAGCGGGCCAAGAGACCCAGTACTTC
CDR3aa: CASSQDGGLAGQETQYF

j_gene: TRBJ2-7
d_gene: TRBD1
abundance: -
v_gene: TRBV13
CDR3nt: TGTGCCAGCAGCCCCAATAGGCAGGGGGCTTTCGACGAGCAGTACTTC
CDR3aa: CASSPNRQGAFDEQYF

j_gene: TRBJ2-7
d_gene: TRBD2
abundance: -
v_gene: TRBV7-9
CDR3nt: TGTGCCAGCAGCTTTATAATCATGAGGCGGGAGGAGGTAGTGGAAGAGCAGTACTTC
CDR3aa: CASSFIIMRREEVVEEQYF

j_gene: TRBJ1-6
d_gene: -
abundance: -
v_gene: TRBV27
CDR3nt: TGTGCCAGCAGTTTGGTTTGGGTTCAGGGCAGTTCACCCCTCCACTTT
CDR3aa: CASSLVWVQGSSPLHF

j_gene: TRBJ2-7
d_gene: -
abundance: -
v_gene: TRBV7-3
CDR3nt: TGTGCCAGCAGCAGTTCTAGGTTCGACGAGCAGTACTTC
CDR3aa: CASSSSRFDEQYF

j_gene: TRBJ1-1
d_gene: -
abundance: -
v_gene: TRBV4-1
CDR3nt: TGCGCCAGCCGTATGCGCGATGACACTGAAGCTTTCTTT
CDR3aa: CASRMRDDTEAFF

j_gene: TRBJ1-5
d_gene: -
abundance: -
v_gene: TRBV6-6
CDR3nt: TGTGCCAGCAGCTCCGCGGGAGGCAATCAGCCCCAGCATTTT
CDR3aa: CASSSAGGNQPQHF

j_gene: TRBJ2-1
d_gene: TRBD2
abundance: -
v_gene: TRBV9
CDR3nt: TGTGCCAGCAGCGTAGGCAAGTCCGGGGGGGGGATCAATGAGCAGTTCTTC
CDR3aa: CASSVGKSGGGINEQFF

j_gene: TRBJ2-3
d_gene: TRBD2
abundance: -
v_gene: TRBV9
CDR3nt: TGTGCCAGCAGCGTAGAAGGCGGGAGCCTCACAGATACGCAGTATTTT
CDR3aa: CASSVEGGSLTDTQYF

j_gene: TRBJ1-1
d_gene: -
abundance: -
v_gene: TRBV27
CDR3nt: TGTGCCAGCAGTTTATACTGGGAGTCGAACACTGAAGCTTTCTTT
CDR3aa: CASSLYWESNTEAFF

j_gene: TRBJ2-2
d_gene: TRBD2
abundance: -
v_gene: TRBV7-9
CDR3nt: TGTGCCAGCAGCCAACTAGCGGGAGGCCACACCGGGGAGCTGTTTTTT
CDR3aa: CASSQLAGGHTGELFF

j_gene: TRBJ2-3
d_gene: -
abundance: -
v_gene: TRBV27
CDR3nt: TGTGCCAGCAGTGGCTTTAGCGGTGCCACAGATACGCAGTATTTT
CDR3aa: CASSGFSGATDTQYF

j_gene: TRBJ2-1
d_gene: TRBD2
abundance: -
v_gene: TRBV9
CDR3nt: TGTGCCAGCAGCGTACTGAGCGGGAGGGACAATGAGCAGTTCTTC
CDR3aa: CASSVLSGRDNEQFF

j_gene: TRBJ2-3
d_gene: -
abundance: -
v_gene: TRBV5-1
CDR3nt: TGCGCCAGCAGCCTGGGGGGAGGAAGGAGCACAGATACGCAGTATTTT
CDR3aa: CASSLGGGRSTDTQYF

j_gene: TRBJ2-5
d_gene: -
abundance: -
v_gene: TRBV9
CDR3nt: TGTGCCAGCAGCGTGGGGTTCGAAGGGGGACCAAGAGAGGCCCAGTACTTC
CDR3aa: CASSVGFEGGPREAQYF

j_gene: TRBJ2-7
d_gene: TRBD1
abundance: -
v_gene: TRBV4-3
CDR3nt: TGCGCCAGCAGCCAAGTTCCTACCCGGGGGACAGGGGCGGCCTACGAGCAGTACTTC
CDR3aa: CASSQVPTRGTGAAYEQYF

j_gene: TRBJ2-3
d_gene: TRBD2
abundance: medium-sized
v_gene: TRBV4-2
CDR3nt: TGTGCCAGCAGCCCCCTTCCAGCGGGGGGGGGAGATACGCAGTATTTT
CDR3aa: CASSPLPAGGGDTQYF

j_gene: TRBJ2-4
d_gene: -
abundance: -
v_gene: TRBV30
CDR3nt: TGTGCCTGGAGTGTAAGGGGACTCGGCGGTGGCCCCAAAAACATTCAGTACTTC
CDR3aa: CAWSVRGLGGGPKNIQYF

j_gene: TRBJ2-1
d_gene: -
abundance: -
v_gene: TRBV18
CDR3nt: TGTGCCAGCTCACCCGTGGCTTACAATGAGCAGTTCTTC
CDR3aa: CASSPVAYNEQFF

j_gene: TRBJ2-1
d_gene: -
abundance: -
v_gene: TRBV7-6
CDR3nt: TGTGCCAGCAGCTTAACGACGGGTACCTACAATGAGCAGTTCTTC
CDR3aa: CASSLTTGTYNEQFF

j_gene: TRBJ2-7
d_gene: TRBD1
abundance: -
v_gene: TRBV6-6
CDR3nt: TGTGCCAGCAGTTACGGGACAGGGAAATCCTACGAGCAGTACTTC
CDR3aa: CASSYGTGKSYEQYF

j_gene: TRBJ2-1
d_gene: TRBD2
abundance: -
v_gene: TRBV5-4
CDR3nt: TGTGCCAGCAGCGACCCGGGACTAGACGGTGAGCAGTTCTTC
CDR3aa: CASSDPGLDGEQFF

j_gene: TRBJ2-5
d_gene: -
abundance: -
v_gene: TRBV18
CDR3nt: TGTGCCAGCTCACCAAGGTTCCGAATCGACAGTACACAAGAGACCCAGTACTTC
CDR3aa: CASSPRFRIDSTQETQYF

j_gene: TRBJ2-7
d_gene: TRBD1
abundance: -
v_gene: TRBV4-3
CDR3nt: TGCGCCAGCAGACTAGGACAGGGGGCGGGGTACGAGCAGTACTTC
CDR3aa: CASRLGQGAGYEQYF

j_gene: TRBJ1-2
d_gene: -
abundance: -
v_gene: TRBV5-1
CDR3nt: TGCGCCAGCAGCCGGGGGGGCTACACCTTC
CDR3aa: CASSRGGYTF

j_gene: TRBJ2-1
d_gene: TRBD2
abundance: -
v_gene: TRBV5-3
CDR3nt: TGTGCCAGAAGCTTGGTAGCGGGGACTAGTGATGAGCAGTTCTTC
CDR3aa: CARSLVAGTSDEQFF

j_gene: TRBJ2-1
d_gene: TRBD2
abundance: -
v_gene: TRBV6-1
CDR3nt: TGTGCCAGCAGCGGTGGGACTAGCGGGGCTAATGAGCAGTTCTTC
CDR3aa: CASSGGTSGANEQFF

j_gene: TRBJ2-7
d_gene: -
abundance: -
v_gene: TRBV9
CDR3nt: TGTGCCAGCAGCCCCCGGGACTCGTCCTACGAGCAGTACTTC
CDR3aa: CASSPRDSSYEQYF

j_gene: TRBJ2-2
d_gene: TRBD2
abundance: once
v_gene: TRBV6-1
CDR3nt: TGTGCCAGTACTATCTTTAGCGGGAGGGCCGGGGAGCTGTTTTTT
CDR3aa: CASTIFSGRAGELFF

j_gene: TRBJ2-7
d_gene: TRBD1
abundance: -
v_gene: TRBV7-6
CDR3nt: TGTGCCAGCAGTCCAGGACAGGGAGAATACGAGCAGTACTTC
CDR3aa: CASSPGQGEYEQYF

j_gene: TRBJ2-6
d_gene: -
abundance: -
v_gene: TRBV28
CDR3nt: TGTGCCAGCACCATCTCTGGGGCCAACGTCCTGACTTTC
CDR3aa: CASTISGANVLTF

j_gene: TRBJ2-7
d_gene: -
abundance: -
v_gene: TRBV5-1
CDR3nt: TGCGCCAGCAGCTTGCAGGGACTTTTACCCGACGAGCAGTACTTC
CDR3aa: CASSLQGLLPDEQYF